What follows are 31 T cell receptor beta chains derived from one specimen sequenced in a study of beta chain features in type 1 diabetes. Whole-study results and caveats: Moderate yet significant TCRB CDR3 shortening was seen in Type 1 diabetes patients in all four CD4+ subsets.

Of the isolated RNA, all was reverse transcribed, and so the sequenced material was expressed TCRB transcripts. The method was immunoSEQ multiplex PCR; TCRdb's version includes in-frame clones alone and lacks a portion of them. Of a few hundred thousand clones listed, 9.6% are singletons. These receptors lack a known antigen. Sequencing was carried out using central memory CD4+ T cells from blood. The receptor source for this set is a man aged 25-40 years with type 1 diabetes.

This clone has more than one count but fewer than ten. V gene TRBV28 combines with J gene TRBJ1-5, with D perhaps matching TRBD1 (5 bases). The CDR3 loop spans 17 amino acids. Germline V gene sequence: CDR1 MDHEN, CDR2 SYDVKM. The V gene lost 3 bases and the J gene lost 4 bases, with 19 bases spanning the gap. This CDR3 reads CASSFRRGGGNNQPQHF. The CDR3 region has the DNA TGTGCCAGCAGTTTCAGAAGGGGCGGGGGGAATAATCAGCCCCAGCATTTT.

The chain uses TRBV7-8 and TRBJ2-5; a possible D gene is TRBD2 (6 bases). The J call is uncertain, as TRBJ2-7 better fits the DNA end. Germline assignment: CDR1 SGHVS and CDR2 FQNEAQ. The CDR3 totals 19 residues. CDR3 amino acids: CASSLIRREGLGPTYEQYF. CDR3 bases: TGTGCCAGCAGCTTAATCAGGCGGGAAGGGTTGGGACCAACCTACGAGCAGTACTTC.

This clone was counted a few times. J is TRBJ2-6 and V is TRBV6-6, with D perhaps being TRBD1 or TRBD2 (5 bases each). This CDR3 has 16 amino acids. Germline values: CDR1 MNHNY, CDR2 SVGAGI (reference sequence). V was shortened by 7 bases and J by 4 bases, with 17 bases between the two germline ends. For the CDR3, the DNA is TGTGCCAGCACCACCCGGGGCCCAGGGGGGGCCAACGTCCTGACTTTC. Protein: CASTTRGPGGANVLTF.

The table lists this clone with a few counts. The V call is TRBV2, the J call TRBJ1-4; weak D call: TRBD1 (6 bases). Germline CDR1 is SNHLY and CDR2 is FYNNEI. The CDR3 has 15 amino acids. V was pared by 1 base and J by 7 bases, with 13 bases between. CDR3 region: CASSEVPGAGEKLFF. CDR3 DNA sequence: TGTGCCAGCAGTGAAGTCCCAGGGGCGGGTGAAAAACTGTTTTTT.

V is TRBV6-6 and J is TRBJ2-1; TRBD2 matches 12 bases. CDR1 is MNHNY, CDR2 SVGAGI, per germline (reference sequence). The CDR3 runs to 15 residues. Unmatched junction bases numbered 8, after V lost 6 bases and J lost 8 bases. CDR3 loop: CASRVSLAGGDEQFF. CDR3 in DNA: TGTGCCAGCAGGGTTTCACTAGCGGGAGGCGATGAGCAGTTCTTC.

This clone showed up just a few times. CDR3 residues: CASSETGLAGGGRFF. CDR3 coding DNA: TGTGCCAGCAGTGAAACAGGACTAGCGGGAGGAGGTCGGTTCTTC. The chain joins TRBV2 to TRBJ2-1; 14 nucleotides agree with TRBD2. There are 15 residues in the CDR3. Germline-derived CDR1 and CDR2 are SNHLY and FYNNEI. Trimming removed 2 bases from V and 15 bases from J; junction bases left unmatched: 9.

About this clone: This specimen includes other DNA sequences encoding the same CDR3. This CDR3 reads CASSPGTGGQETQYF. The CDR3 DNA follows: TGTGCCAGCAGCCCCGGGACAGGGGGACAAGAGACCCAGTACTTC. This chain connects TRBV5-8 to TRBJ2-5, with 11 bases identical to TRBD1. The germline CDR1 and CDR2 sequences are SGHTS and YDEGEE. Losses at the gene ends were 4 bases for V and 2 bases for J; bases not matched to a gene: 4. This CDR3 spans 15 amino acids. The full variable domain, its missing parts supplied by reference TRBV5-8 and TRBJ2-5, is EAGVTQSPTHLIKTRGQQATLRCSPISGHTSVYWYQQALGLGLQFLLWYDEGEERNRGNFPPRFSGRQFPNYSSELNVNALELEDSALYLCASSPGTGGQETQYFGPGTRLLVL.

V and J are TRBV7-9 and TRBJ2-5, with D tentatively TRBD1 (5 bases). Germline CDR1 is SEHNR and CDR2 is FQNEAQ (reference sequence). V was clipped by 1 base and J by 2 bases, with 8 bases between them. The CDR3 consists of 14 residues. The CDR3 coding sequence is TGTGCCAGCAGCTTAGGGGCAGGGCAAGAGACCCAGTACTTC. It encodes CASSLGAGQETQYF.

This clone has more than one count but fewer than ten. This sequence joins TRBV4-1 and TRBJ2-3, with unresolved D. The CDR3 runs to 13 residues. The germline V gene has CDR1 MGHRA and CDR2 YSYEKL. Deletions cut 3 bases from V and 2 bases from J, with 6 bases between. CDR3: CASSHPSTDTQYF. As DNA, the CDR3 is TGCGCCAGCAGCCATCCGTCCACAGATACGCAGTATTTT.

This clone was found many times. The same CDR3 also results from other DNA sequences found in this sample. The rearrangement joins TRBV7-2 to TRBJ2-1; TRBD1 agrees at 7 bases. From germline, CDR1 is SGHTA and CDR2 FQGNSA. This CDR3 region has 13 residues. J was trimmed by 6 bases and V by 5 bases; bases with no gene match: 4. DNA of the CDR3: TGTGCCAGCAGCCCGGGACAGCCCAATGAGCAGTTCTTC. It specifies CASSPGQPNEQFF.

This clone was counted only a few times. The V gene is TRBV15, the J gene TRBJ2-1, with 9 bases that match TRBD2. The V and J ends lost 0 bases and 4 bases, in that order; junction bases with no gene match: 7. Germline V CDR1 and CDR2: LNHNV, YYDKDF (reference sequence). The CDR3 contains 17 residues. CDR3 sequence (DNA): TGTGCCACCAGCAGAGATGGGCTAGCGGGACCATACAATGAGCAGTTCTTC. It specifies CATSRDGLAGPYNEQFF.

This clone was picked up many times. The chain carries TRBV28 and TRBJ2-4; 7 nucleotides line up with TRBD1. V lost 4 bases, J lost 6 bases, and 12 bases stayed unmatched. CDR1 is MDHEN, CDR2 SYDVKM, per germline. The CDR3 loop spans 16 amino acids. CDR3 sequence reads: CASSSRIGTVGNIQYF. The CDR3 nucleotides read TGTGCCAGCAGTTCACGGATCGGGACAGTTGGAAACATTCAGTACTTC.

This clone was detected only a few times. The rearrangement joins TRBV25-1 to TRBJ2-7, with D unclear. CDR3 length: 12 residues. CDR1 is MGHDK, CDR2 SYGVNS, per germline. V lost 0 bases and J 6 bases, leaving 6 bases between the germline ends. The CDR3 bases are TGTGCCAGCAGTGAATATGGAGCCGAGCAGTACTTC. This sequence encodes CASSEYGAEQYF.

At least ten counts were recorded for this clone. The rearrangement links TRBV7-2 to TRBJ2-5, with D unclear. V dropped 1 base and J dropped 1 base, with 10 bases sitting between them. The CDR3 is 15 amino acids. Germline lookup yields CDR1 SGHTA and CDR2 FQGNSA. The CDR3 loop reads CASSLGPRSQETQYF. CDR3 sequence (DNA): TGTGCCAGCAGCTTAGGTCCTCGTTCCCAAGAGACCCAGTACTTC.

In this sample, this clone turned up a few times. The rearrangement joins TRBV28 to TRBJ2-4; TRBD1 matches at 7 bases. Per germline, CDR1 MDHEN and CDR2 SYDVKM. Trimming cost V 11 bases and J 1 base; bases outside gene matches: 11. The CDR3 length is 15 residues. The CDR3 DNA is TGTGCCGCCAATTCGGAGGACAGGGCCAAAAACATTCAGTACTTC. Translating gives CAANSEDRAKNIQYF.

Only a few counts were recorded for this clone. The sample contains more than one DNA sequence encoding this CDR3. The chain is built from TRBV5-1 and TRBJ2-5, with 9 bases identical to TRBD1. The junction had 4 bases not matched to a gene; V was cut back by 4 bases and J by 0 bases. Germline V gives CDR1 SGHRS, CDR2 YFSETQ. The CDR3 spans 15 residues. CDR3 loop: CASSTGTGYQETQYF. The CDR3 region has the DNA TGCGCCAGCAGCACCGGGACAGGGTACCAAGAGACCCAGTACTTC.

The rearrangement joins TRBV7-9 to TRBJ2-3, with 7 bases lining up with TRBD2. The germline V gene has CDR1 SEHNR and CDR2 FQNEAQ (reference sequence). V lost 5 bases to trimming and J lost 2 bases; unmatched junction nucleotides: 10. The CDR3 is 16 amino acids. CDR3 region: CASSPLGAGNTDTQYF. CDR3 DNA sequence: TGTGCCAGCAGCCCATTAGGAGCGGGAAACACAGATACGCAGTATTTT.

Only a few counts were recorded for this clone. The V gene is TRBV29-1, the J gene TRBJ2-3; 12 positions agree with TRBD2. Looked up from germline, CDR1 is SQVTM and CDR2 is ANQGSEA. This CDR3 region has 14 residues. V lost 1 base and J lost 5; bases outside the gene matches: 1. The CDR3 loop reads CSVEAGLAGDTQYF. In DNA form, the CDR3 reads TGCAGCGTTGAAGCGGGACTAGCGGGAGATACGCAGTATTTT.

Here the CDR3 DNA reads TGTGCCACGGGCGCGGGAGTCCTCCTAGAGACCCAGTACTTC. Translating gives CATGAGVLLETQYF. The genes are TRBV11-1 and TRBJ2-5; 7 positions match TRBD2. Germline CDR1 and CDR2: SGHAT and FQDESV (reference sequence). CDR3 size: 14 residues. Germline trimming cut 10 bases from V and 4 bases from J; bases unmatched to any gene: 12.

This clone showed up just a few times. The CDR3 protein is CASRSDKNNEQFF. The CDR3 DNA reads TGTGCCAGCAGGTCAGACAAAAACAATGAGCAGTTCTTC. The V gene is TRBV7-2, the J gene TRBJ2-1; D is unclear. Germline V CDR1 and CDR2: SGHTA, FQGNSA. Trimming cost V 6 bases and J 5 bases, with 11 bases left between them. The length of the CDR3 is 13 residues.

This clone came up a few times. This chain connects TRBV10-3 to TRBJ1-6, with a weak D call TRBD1 (5 bases). This CDR3 region has 15 residues. Trimming removed 7 bases from V and 7 bases from J, with 17 bases in between. The V gene's germline CDR1 is ENHRY and CDR2 SYGVKD. The CDR3 DNA follows: TGTGCCATCACCCCAAGCCGGGACGGGAATTCACCCCTCCACTTT. It yields the protein CAITPSRDGNSPLHF.

This clone has at least ten counts. The chain employs TRBV19 and TRBJ1-2; D unresolved. Per germline, CDR1 LNHDA and CDR2 SQIVND (reference sequence). The V end lost 0 bases, the J end lost 7 bases, and 18 bases lay between the germline ends. The CDR3 covers 16 residues. CDR3 nucleotide sequence: TGTGCCAGTAGTATAGATGGTTGGGATGGCAGAAGTGGCTACACCTTC. Its translation is CASSIDGWDGRSGYTF.

This clone was observed a few times. This sequence joins TRBV2 and TRBJ2-7, with D maybe TRBD2 (6 bases). This CDR3 is built from 12 residues. V was clipped by 3 bases and J by 7 bases, with 10 bases between them. CDR1 SNHLY and CDR2 FYNNEI come from the germline V gene. In DNA, the CDR3 is TGTGCCAGCAGTGAGACGGAGGGGGAGCAGTACTTC. This encodes CASSETEGEQYF.

The J gene is TRBJ2-1, the V gene TRBV5-4; 10 bases agree with TRBD2. The CDR3 runs to 17 residues. Germline CDR1 is SGHNT and CDR2 is YYREEE (reference sequence). V dropped 3 bases and J dropped 5; count of bases not matched to a gene: 11. In DNA, the CDR3 is TGTGCCAGCAGCTCCGGGACTAGCGCTCAGGTAAACAATGAGCAGTTCTTC. Translated: CASSSGTSAQVNNEQFF.

The V call is TRBV18, the J call TRBJ2-2; TRBD1 or TRBD2 may be the D gene (5 bases each). Germline V lookup: CDR1 KGHSH, CDR2 LQKENI. The length of the CDR3 is 15 residues. V was pared by 2 bases and J by 6 bases, with 13 bases between. CDR3 residues: CASSPGTLTAGELFF. As DNA, the CDR3 is TGTGCCAGCTCACCAGGGACGCTAACGGCCGGGGAGCTGTTTTTT.

The V call is TRBV28, the J call TRBJ2-1; TRBD1 matches 8 bases. The CDR3 is 14 residues long. V lost 6 bases, J lost 9 bases, and 10 bases stayed unmatched. Germline V CDR1 and CDR2: MDHEN, SYDVKM. The CDR3 sequence is CASSPRTGITEQFF. The CDR3 nucleotides are TGTGCCAGCAGCCCCCGGACAGGGATTACTGAGCAGTTCTTC.

The chain joins TRBV6-5 to TRBJ2-1; 9 positions match TRBD1. J was trimmed by 6 bases and V by 6 bases; bases with no gene match: 9. Germline V gives CDR1 MNHEY, CDR2 SVGAGI. The length of the CDR3 is 15 residues. This CDR3 is CASSPLMDRGNEQFF. DNA for the CDR3: TGTGCCAGCAGCCCTCTTATGGACAGGGGCAATGAGCAGTTCTTC.

V gene TRBV7-8 combines with J gene TRBJ2-5; D unresolved. The ends were cut back, 2 bases at V and 1 base at J, with 14 bases in the middle. The length of the CDR3 is 16 residues. Germline lookup yields CDR1 SGHVS and CDR2 FQNEAQ. CDR3 region: CASSLRPHSAQETQYF. DNA of the CDR3: TGTGCCAGCAGCTTAAGGCCCCACAGTGCCCAAGAGACCCAGTACTTC.

This chain connects TRBV6-5 to TRBJ1-1; the D gene is possibly TRBD1 (6 bases). Germline V lookup: CDR1 MNHEY, CDR2 SVGAGI. V lost 4 bases and J 5 bases, leaving 11 bases between the germline ends. This CDR3 is built from 13 residues. The CDR3 reads CASSFYRVTEAFF. For the CDR3, the DNA is TGTGCCAGCAGTTTTTACAGGGTGACTGAAGCTTTCTTT.

This clone turned up a few times. The rearrangement uses TRBV2 and TRBJ2-1, with 10 bases that match TRBD2. Germline CDR1 and CDR2: SNHLY and FYNNEI. This CDR3 is 14 amino acids long. The junction had 2 bases not matched to a gene; V was cut back by 6 bases and J by 3 bases. CDR3 sequence reads: CASSASGSYNEQFF. CDR3 nucleotides: TGTGCCAGCAGCGCTAGCGGGAGCTACAATGAGCAGTTCTTC. Complete variable domain (other parts from reference TRBV2 and TRBJ2-1): EPEVTQTPSHQVTQMGQEVILRCVPISNHLYFYWYRQILGQKVEFLVSFYNNEISEKSEIFDDQFSVERPDGSNFTLKIRSTKLEDSAMYFCASSASGSYNEQFFGPGTRLTVL.

V usage is TRBV2 and J usage is TRBJ2-7; TRBD1 matches at 7 bases. There are 16 residues in the CDR3. Germline values: CDR1 SNHLY, CDR2 FYNNEI. V lost 6 bases, J lost 6 bases, and 17 bases stayed unmatched. In nucleotides, the CDR3 is TGTGCCAGCAGAGGATCGACAGGGACGCATCGGTCCGAGCAGTACTTC. Amino acid sequence: CASRGSTGTHRSEQYF.